Given below is one TCR beta chain in context. The CDR3 contains 14 residues. The V gene's germline CDR1 is KGHSH and CDR2 LQKENI. Unmatched junction bases numbered 2, after V lost 3 bases and J lost 4 bases. TCRdb's table, derived via immunoSEQ multiplex PCR, lists solely in-frame clones and lacks some. The sample records roughly 30,000 clones, 79% being singletons. The data originate from a study of control samples from healthy donors and cancer patients. The chain employs TRBV18 and TRBJ1-2, with TRBD1 matching 10 bases. Sequenced input: PBMCs. The receptor was derived from a man aged 55 to 69 with head and neck cancer. CDR3 DNA sequence: TGTGCCAGCTCACCCCGGACAGGGGGCTATGGCTACACCTTC. Translated: CASSPRTGGYGYTF.